A selection of T cell receptor beta chains follows, all from one sample in a study of T cell responses to AZD1222 COVID-19 vaccine. The repertoire was sequenced with immunoSEQ multiplex PCR; TCRdb's copy has only in-frame clones and lacks some. The sample records approximately 83,000 clones, 75% to 95% being singletons. Sequencing was performed on peripheral blood, taken on day 0 of MenACWY control vaccination. The receptors originated from an adult in good health. CDR3s leave out the opening cysteine and the closing phenylalanine or tryptophan. The D gene is left open where the match is weak.

>.|TRBV18|11
ASSPVWQETQY
>.|TRBV6-5|13
ASSNGVTAQVTQY
>.|TRBV7-9|11
ASSLDGTNTIY
>TRBD1|TRBV6-5|13
ASRTGTGGNQPQH
>.|TRBV30|9
AWSGPKKLF
>TRBD2|TRBV27|14
ASSFGLAGPKDTQY
>TRBD1|TRBV6-5|13
ASSFSRQGATEAF
>TRBD1|TRBV4-1|12
ASSQGGDRSEAF
>.|TRBV29-1|11
SVGATGKNEQY
>TRBD1|TRBV10-3|14
AISESDREVSYEQY
>TRBD2|TRBV9|16
ASSVGVGGALNTGELF